Following are 10 T cell receptor beta chains from one sample sequenced in a study of blood T cell repertoires in COVID-19. This table comes from immunoSEQ multiplex PCR, and its TCRdb copy is limited to in-frame clones, with some not included. Of tens of thousands of clones in the sample, 60% to 80% were seen once. Material: peripheral blood. These TCRs come from a man older than 75 with active or convalescent COVID-19.

The V and J genes are TRBV19 and TRBJ2-3; 9 bases are a match to TRBD1. V was pared by 8 bases and J by 4 bases, with 4 bases of the junction left unmatched. Germline V gene lookup returns CDR1 LNHDA and CDR2 SQIVND (reference sequence). The CDR3 runs 13 residues. CDR3 loop: CASARTGADTQYF. The CDR3 nucleotides are TGTGCCAGTGCAAGGACAGGGGCAGATACGCAGTATTTT.

The rearrangement joins TRBV9 to TRBJ2-1, with 9 positions matching TRBD2. In germline, CDR1 is SGDLS, CDR2 YYNGEE. J lost 9 bases, V lost 4 bases, and 11 bases had no gene match. This CDR3 region has 15 residues. CDR3 sequence (DNA): TGTGCCAGCAGCACAGCTAGCGGGAACCGAGCTGAGCAGTTCTTC. It yields the protein CASSTASGNRAEQFF.

The chain has TRBV28 and TRBJ2-1; 11 bases fit TRBD2. The CDR3 spans 15 residues. Germline CDR1 reads MDHEN; CDR2 reads SYDVKM. The V and J ends lost 7 bases and 5 bases, in that order; junction bases with no gene match: 7. DNA of the CDR3: TGTGCCAGCATAGTAGGACTAGCGGGTAACAATGAGCAGTTCTTC. Translation gives CASIVGLAGNNEQFF. The full variable domain, its missing parts supplied by reference TRBV28 and TRBJ2-1, is DVKVTQSSRYLVKRTGEKVFLECVQDMDHENMFWYRQDPGLGLRLIYFSYDVKMKEKGDIPEGYSVSREKKERFSLILESASTNQTSMYLCASIVGLAGNNEQFFGPGTRLTVL.

The count of this clone is one. The CDR3 protein is CASSQGLADTDTQYF. The CDR3 DNA follows: TGTGCCAGCAGCCAAGGACTAGCGGACACAGATACGCAGTATTTT. This chain joins TRBV11-3 and TRBJ2-3, with 10 bases that match TRBD2. The germline CDR1 and CDR2 sequences are SGHNT and YENEEA. V lost 5 bases, J lost 2 bases, and 4 bases stayed unmatched. This CDR3 comprises 15 residues.

The table lists this clone with a count of one. The chain has TRBV7-2 and TRBJ1-5; weak D call: TRBD1 (6 bases). The ends were cut back, 3 bases at V and 3 bases at J, with 12 bases in the middle. This CDR3 is built from 15 residues. The germline V gene encodes CDR1 SGHTA and CDR2 FQGNSA. The CDR3, as DNA: TGTGCCAGCAGCTTGACAGGTCTTCTCAATCAGCCCCAGCATTTT. As protein: CASSLTGLLNQPQHF. The full variable domain, in which reference TRBV7-2 and TRBJ1-5 provide the parts outside the CDR3, is GAGVSQSPSNKVTEKGKDVELRCDPISGHTALYWYRQSLGQGLEFLIYFQGNSAPDKSGLPSDRFSAERTGGSVSTLTIQRTQQEDSAVYLCASSLTGLLNQPQHFGDGTRLSIL.

The chain couples TRBV30 to TRBJ2-3, with 7 bases fitting TRBD2. The CDR3 spans 17 residues. V was pared by 0 bases and J by 5 bases, with 14 bases of the junction left unmatched. Germline V gene data show CDR1 as GTSNPN and CDR2 as SVGIG (reference sequence). CDR3 amino acids: CAWSVPHGGGFRDTQYF. Here the CDR3 DNA reads TGTGCCTGGAGTGTACCGCATGGGGGGGGATTCAGAGATACGCAGTATTTT.

V and J are TRBV18 and TRBJ2-6; weak D call: TRBD2 (6 bases). Trimming shortened V by 2 bases and J by 4 bases, and 12 bases separated the two germline ends. The CDR3 is 16 residues long. Germline CDR1 reads KGHSH; CDR2 reads LQKENI. The CDR3 nucleotides are TGTGCCAGCTCACCATCGGAGGGGCGAGGGGCCAACGTCCTGACTTTC. This translates into CASSPSEGRGANVLTF.

This clone occurred a few times. The chain employs TRBV4-1 and TRBJ1-6; possible D gene TRBD1, 6 bases. Germline V gene lookup returns CDR1 MGHRA and CDR2 YSYEKL. The CDR3 spans 16 residues. V lost 5 bases and J 6 bases, leaving 17 bases between the germline ends. The CDR3 loop reads CASSSVGQTLNSPLHF. The CDR3 DNA is TGCGCCAGCAGCTCAGTAGGACAGACACTTAATTCACCCCTCCACTTT.

V and J are TRBV6-5 and TRBJ1-6; 7 bases line up with TRBD1. The CDR3 has 16 amino acids. Germline V gene sequence: CDR1 MNHEY, CDR2 SVGAGI. Losses at the gene ends were 0 bases for V and 7 bases for J; bases not matched to a gene: 6. The CDR3 is CASSYSRRQGNSPLHF. CDR3 nucleotides: TGTGCCAGCAGTTACTCGAGGCGACAGGGAAATTCACCCCTCCACTTT.

The chain is built from TRBV6-5 and TRBJ1-3; D unresolved. V gave up 0 bases and J gave up 0 bases, with 6 bases separating them. This CDR3 contains 15 residues. Looked up from germline, CDR1 is MNHEY and CDR2 is SVGAGI. CDR3 in amino acids: CASSYSSVSGNTIYF. DNA for the CDR3: TGTGCCAGCAGTTACTCGAGCGTCTCTGGAAACACCATATATTTT.